This record concerns one TCR beta chain sequence. Its antigen is undetermined. This sample was included in a study of identical twins. Notes on the study in general: Conclusions were based on cross-sectional statistical analysis, without following the same donors.

A single record per CDR3 protein comes from TCRdb applying MiXCR to the 5' RACE reads. The sample includes 1.5 million to 2 million distinct CDR3 sequences, roughly 35% of them seen just once. The sequence was obtained from a newborn girl in good health. The specimen sequenced was cord blood.

CDR3 in amino acids: CASSQVGGGAYNEQYF. The CDR3 nucleotides read TGCGCCAGCAGCCAAGTTGGGGGGGGGGCATACAATGAGCAGTACTTC. The rearrangement uses TRBV4-1 and TRBJ2-7; maybe TRBD2 (7 bases). The CDR3 totals 16 residues. Between the trimmed V and J ends, which lost 1 base and 7 bases, there was a span of 20 bases. The germline V gene encodes CDR1 MGHRA and CDR2 YSYEKL.